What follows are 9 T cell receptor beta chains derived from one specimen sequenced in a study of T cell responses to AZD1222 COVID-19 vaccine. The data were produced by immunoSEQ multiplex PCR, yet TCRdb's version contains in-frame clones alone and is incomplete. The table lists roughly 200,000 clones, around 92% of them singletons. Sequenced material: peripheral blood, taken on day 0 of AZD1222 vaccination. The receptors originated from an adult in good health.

The CDR3 region has the DNA TGCAGCGTTGATGAACGGACTGAAGCTTTCTTT. It specifies CSVDERTEAFF. This sequence joins TRBV29-1 and TRBJ1-1; D gene ambiguous. The CDR3 is 11 amino acids. Germline CDR1 is SQVTM and CDR2 is ANQGSEA. V gave up 3 bases and J gave up 5 bases, with 7 bases separating them.

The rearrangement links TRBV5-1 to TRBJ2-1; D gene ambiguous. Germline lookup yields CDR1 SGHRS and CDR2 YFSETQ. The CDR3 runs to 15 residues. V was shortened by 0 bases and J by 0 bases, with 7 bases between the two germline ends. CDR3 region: CASSLDGGSYNEQFF. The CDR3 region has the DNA TGCGCCAGCAGCTTGGACGGCGGCTCCTACAATGAGCAGTTCTTC.

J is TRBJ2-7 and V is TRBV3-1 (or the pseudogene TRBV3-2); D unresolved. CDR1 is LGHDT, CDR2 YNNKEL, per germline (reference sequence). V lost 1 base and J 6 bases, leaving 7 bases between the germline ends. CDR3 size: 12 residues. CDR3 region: CASSQVPFEQYF. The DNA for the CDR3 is TGTGCCAGCAGCCAAGTCCCTTTCGAGCAGTACTTC.

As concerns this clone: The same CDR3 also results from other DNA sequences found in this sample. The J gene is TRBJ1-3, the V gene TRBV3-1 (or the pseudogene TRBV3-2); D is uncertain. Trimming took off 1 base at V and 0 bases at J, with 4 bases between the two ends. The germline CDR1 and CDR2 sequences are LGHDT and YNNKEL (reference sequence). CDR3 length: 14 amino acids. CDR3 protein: CASSQAGSGNTIYF. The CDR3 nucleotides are TGTGCCAGCAGCCAAGCGGGCTCTGGAAACACCATATATTTT.

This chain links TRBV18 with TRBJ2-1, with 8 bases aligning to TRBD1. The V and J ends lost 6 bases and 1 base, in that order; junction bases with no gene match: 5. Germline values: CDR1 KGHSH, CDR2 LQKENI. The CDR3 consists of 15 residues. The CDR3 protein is CASSDRVGSYNEQFF. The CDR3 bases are TGTGCCAGCTCGGACAGGGTTGGGTCCTACAATGAGCAGTTCTTC.

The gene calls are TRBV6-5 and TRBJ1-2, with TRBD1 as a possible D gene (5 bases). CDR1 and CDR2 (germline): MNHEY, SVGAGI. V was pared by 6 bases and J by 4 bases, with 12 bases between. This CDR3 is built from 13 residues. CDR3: CASRTGPTYGYTF. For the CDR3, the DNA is TGTGCCAGCAGGACGGGGCCTACCTATGGCTACACCTTC.

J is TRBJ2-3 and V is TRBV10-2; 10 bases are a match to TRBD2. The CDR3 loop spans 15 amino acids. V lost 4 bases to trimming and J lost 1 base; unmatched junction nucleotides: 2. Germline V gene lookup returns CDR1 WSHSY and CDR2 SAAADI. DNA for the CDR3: TGCGCCAGCAGTGTCACTAGCGGGGGCACAGATACGCAGTATTTT. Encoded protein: CASSVTSGGTDTQYF.

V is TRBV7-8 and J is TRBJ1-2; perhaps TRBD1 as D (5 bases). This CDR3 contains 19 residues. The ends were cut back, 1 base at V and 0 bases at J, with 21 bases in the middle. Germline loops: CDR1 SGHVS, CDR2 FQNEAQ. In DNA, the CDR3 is TGTGCCAGCAGCTTAGATTTGGGGCTAACAGGTTCTACTAACTATGGCTACACCTTC. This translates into CASSLDLGLTGSTNYGYTF.

CDR3 in amino acids: CASSPQGSNQPQHF. CDR3 sequence (DNA): TGTGCCAGCTCACCACAGGGAAGCAATCAGCCCCAGCATTTT. The chain combines TRBV18 with TRBJ1-5; no clear D. This CDR3 region has 14 residues. Germline values: CDR1 KGHSH, CDR2 LQKENI. The V end was cut by 1 base, the J end by 1 base, with 5 bases between. The whole variable domain, filled in from reference TRBV18 and TRBJ1-5, reads NAGVMQNPRHLVRRRGQEARLRCSPMKGHSHVYWYRQLPEEGLKFMVYLQKENIIDESGMPKERFSAEFPKEGPSILRIQQVVRGDSAAYFCASSPQGSNQPQHFGDGTRLSIL.